These 21 T cell receptor beta chains were all obtained from the same sample, sequenced in a study of blood T cells in healthy people across ages (dated by TCRdb to 2015 to 2017). Library construction relied on 5' RACE. Sequencer: Illumina HiSeq 2500. A second PCR of about 6 to 12 cycles was performed with a sample-barcoded 5' primer and a J-beta primer mix. The raw public reads went through TCRdb reprocessing: fastp at Q25, MiXCR clone calling, in-frame beta chains kept. Every distinct CDR3 protein forms one entry, paired with its most common genes and DNA. This sample lists 550,000 to 650,000 distinct CDR3 sequences; about 25% were detected once. Approximately 3.6% of the sample belongs to the ten largest clones. The same sample was also used in a study of T cells of mothers and their children.

Sequencing used blood. The source of these receptors is a boy aged 2 to 9 in good health.

This clonotype was seen ten or more times. V is TRBV3-1 and J is TRBJ2-5; D unresolved. Trimming cost V 0 bases and J 5 bases, with 13 bases left between them. This CDR3 contains 15 residues. CDR1 LGHDT and CDR2 YNNKEL come from the germline V gene (reference sequence). CDR3 sequence: CASSQEPGGAETQYF. CDR3 sequence (DNA): TGTGCCAGCAGCCAAGAACCGGGCGGTGCGGAGACCCAGTACTTC.

This clonotype was seen more than once but under ten times. The chain links TRBV20-1 to TRBJ2-1, with 13 nucleotides matching TRBD2. V was clipped by 2 bases and J by 4 bases; unmatched bases: 8. The length of the CDR3 is 17 residues. Per the germline V gene, CDR1 is DFQATT and CDR2 is SNEGSKA (reference sequence). CDR3 nucleotide sequence: TGCAGTGCTAGATACGGACTAGCGGGAGTCCAATACAATGAGCAGTTCTTC. It codes for CSARYGLAGVQYNEQFF.

V is TRBV7-2 and J is TRBJ2-3; D may be TRBD2 (6 bases). Trimming removed 5 bases from V and 2 bases from J, with 14 bases in between. The CDR3 is made up of 15 amino acids. Germline CDR1 is SGHTA and CDR2 is FQGNSA. The CDR3 DNA reads TGTGCCAGCAGCGTAACCGGGACTCTCACAGATACGCAGTATTTT. Translation gives CASSVTGTLTDTQYF.

This rearrangement joins TRBV20-1 to TRBJ1-2; a weak D match, TRBD1 (5 bases). The germline V gene has CDR1 DFQATT and CDR2 SNEGSKA (reference sequence). The CDR3 runs 15 residues. Trimming took 0 bases from V and 2 from J, leaving 13 bases between them. CDR3 residues: CSAREAGTLNYGYTF. DNA for the CDR3: TGCAGTGCTAGAGAGGCGGGGACCTTGAACTATGGCTACACCTTC.

This chain connects TRBV10-3 to TRBJ2-7, with 7 bases fitting TRBD2. Per the germline V gene, CDR1 is ENHRY and CDR2 is SYGVKD. V shed 3 bases, J shed 0 bases, and the junction held 8 bases outside the gene matches. This CDR3 is 16 amino acids long. CDR3 in amino acids: CAISDLGTTYSYEQYF. CDR3 nucleotide sequence: TGTGCCATCAGTGACCTGGGGACTACCTACTCCTACGAGCAGTACTTC.

The gene calls are TRBV5-1 and TRBJ1-6; D gene ambiguous. Germline CDR1 SGHRS, CDR2 YFSETQ. CDR3 size: 17 residues. V was shortened by 0 bases and J by 9 bases, with 19 bases between the two germline ends. The CDR3 loop reads CASSLGSTSAGGSPLHF. The CDR3 bases are TGCGCCAGCAGCTTGGGTTCTACGTCAGCAGGAGGTTCACCCCTCCACTTT. Using reference TRBV5-1 and TRBJ1-6 for the parts outside the CDR3, the full variable domain is KAGVTQTPRYLIKTRGQQVTLSCSPISGHRSVSWYQQTPGQGLQFLFEYFSETQRNKGNFPGRFSGRQFSNSRSEMNVSTLELGDSALYLCASSLGSTSAGGSPLHFGNGTRLTVT.

The V gene is TRBV6-6, the J gene TRBJ2-5; D perhaps matches TRBD2 (5 bases). The CDR3 extends over 13 amino acids. CDR1 and CDR2 (germline): MNHNY, SVGAGI (reference sequence). Trimming took off 7 bases at V and 5 bases at J, with 14 bases between the two ends. Written as DNA, the CDR3 is TGTGCCAGCACTGCCGGGATGCAGGAGACCCAGTACTTC. Its protein is CASTAGMQETQYF.

The rearrangement uses TRBV10-3 and TRBJ1-2, with a weak D call TRBD1 (5 bases). CDR1 ENHRY and CDR2 SYGVKD come from the germline V gene. This CDR3 comprises 13 residues. Deletions cut 10 bases from V and 6 bases from J, with 18 bases between. CDR3 nucleotides: TGTGCCAGCGGGGGACGGGGCTCAAATGGCTACACCTTC. It codes for CASGGRGSNGYTF.

CDR3: CSASQGQLGPQHF. The DNA for the CDR3 is TGCAGTGCTAGTCAAGGACAGCTCGGTCCCCAGCATTTT. V is TRBV20-1 and J is TRBJ1-5; perhaps TRBD1 as D (6 bases). Germline V gene data show CDR1 as DFQATT and CDR2 as SNEGSKA (reference sequence). V shed 3 bases and J shed 10 bases, with 16 bases lying between them. CDR3 length: 13 amino acids.

This chain uses TRBV29-1 with TRBJ2-5; TRBD2 might be the D (6 bases). CDR1 and CDR2 (germline): SQVTM, ANQGSEA. The CDR3 consists of 13 residues. The ends were cut back, 7 bases at V and 5 bases at J, with 17 bases in the middle. This CDR3 is CSAGQRRDETQYF. The CDR3 DNA is TGCAGCGCCGGACAACGGCGGGACGAGACCCAGTACTTC.

V usage is TRBV30 and J usage is TRBJ2-3; perhaps D is TRBD1 or TRBD2 (5 bases each). Trimming stripped 4 bases from V and 4 bases from J, with 15 bases between. Looked up from germline, CDR1 is GTSNPN and CDR2 is SVGIG (reference sequence). The CDR3 contains 14 residues. DNA for the CDR3: TGTGCCTGGAATTTTAAGGGGACGCCAGATACGCAGTATTTT. Translated: CAWNFKGTPDTQYF.

J is TRBJ2-2 and V is TRBV5-1; 8 bases are shared with TRBD1. Per the germline V gene, CDR1 is SGHRS and CDR2 is YFSETQ. The J segment lost 7 bases and the V segment lost 0 bases, leaving 8 bases of the junction unmatched. CDR3 length equals 16 residues. The CDR3 protein is CASSLDRGCVIGELFF. The CDR3 DNA follows: TGCGCCAGCAGCTTGGACAGGGGGTGCGTTATCGGGGAGCTGTTTTTT.

The table lists this clonotype with a few counts. This chain uses TRBV6-5 with TRBJ1-1; D remains ambiguous. The germline V gene encodes CDR1 MNHEY and CDR2 SVGAGI. With 4 bases removed from V and 4 bases from J, the gap between germline ends came to 19 bases. CDR3 length equals 16 residues. The CDR3 here is CASSSIRMLRSTEAFF. As DNA, the CDR3 is TGTGCCAGCAGTTCAATTAGGATGCTAAGGAGCACTGAAGCTTTCTTT.

The CDR3 loop reads CASSRDSSNEQYF. The CDR3 nucleotides are TGTGCCAGCAGCCGGGACAGCAGTAACGAGCAGTACTTC. V usage is TRBV6-5 and J usage is TRBJ2-7; 7 bases are a match to TRBD1. The germline gives CDR1 MNHEY, CDR2 SVGAGI. This CDR3 has 13 residues. V lost 6 bases to trimming and J lost 5 bases; unmatched junction nucleotides: 7.

The rearrangement uses TRBV5-8 and TRBJ2-1; 10 bases line up with TRBD2. The CDR3 extends over 15 amino acids. Germline V gives CDR1 SGHTS, CDR2 YDEGEE. V shed 5 bases and J 7 bases; nucleotides not matched to a gene: 9. The CDR3 DNA sequence: TGTGCCAGCAGTGGGAAACTAGCGGGACGGAATGAGCAGTTCTTC. Translated, it gives CASSGKLAGRNEQFF.

The rearrangement uses TRBV14 and TRBJ1-3; D is possibly TRBD1 (5 bases). Per the germline V gene, CDR1 is SGHDN and CDR2 is FVKESK. V was cut by 1 base and J by 0 bases, with 7 bases left in between. The CDR3 is 15 amino acids. This chain's CDR3 is CASSQGQSSGNTIYF. The CDR3 region has the DNA TGTGCCAGCAGCCAAGGACAGAGCTCTGGAAACACCATATATTTT.

The J gene is TRBJ2-4, the V gene TRBV20-1, with 12 bases identical to TRBD2. Trimming cost V 6 bases and J 3 bases; bases outside gene matches: 6. Germline V CDR1 and CDR2: DFQATT, SNEGSKA (reference sequence). There are 15 residues in the CDR3. CDR3 nucleotide sequence: TGCAGTGCCCTAGCGGGAGGGTCCGGCAAAAACATTCAGTACTTC. Amino acid sequence: CSALAGGSGKNIQYF.

This clonotype was observed a few times. V usage is TRBV12-3 or TRBV12-4 and J usage is TRBJ1-2, with 7 bases identical to TRBD1. The CDR3 is made up of 13 amino acids. With V trimmed by 3 bases and J by 10 bases, 8 bases remained unmatched. The CDR3 loop reads CASSLGLQGDYTF. The CDR3 nucleotides read TGTGCCAGCAGTTTGGGTCTCCAGGGGGACTACACCTTC.

This clonotype showed up just a few times. J is TRBJ2-1 and V is TRBV29-1; 14 bases fit TRBD2. This CDR3 is built from 17 residues. The ends lost 6 bases at V and 9 bases at J; junction bases unmatched: 16. The V gene's germline CDR1 is SQVTM and CDR2 ANQGSEA. The CDR3 bases are TGCAGCGTAGGGACAGGTCAGGGACTAGCGGGAGCAAGTGAGCAGTTCTTC. Protein product: CSVGTGQGLAGASEQFF.

This chain links TRBV30 with TRBJ2-1, with D unclear. Germline V CDR1 and CDR2: GTSNPN, SVGIG (reference sequence). The CDR3 contains 13 residues. V lost 6 bases and J 0 bases, leaving 9 bases between the germline ends. CDR3 nucleotides: TGTGCCTGCTCGGACGTCTCCTACAATGAGCAGTTCTTC. Translation gives CACSDVSYNEQFF.

This clonotype was seen only a few times. The chain couples TRBV5-6 to TRBJ2-4, with TRBD1 matching over 7 bases. Germline CDR1 reads SGHDT; CDR2 reads YYEEEE. CDR3 size: 18 residues. V lost 7 bases to trimming and J lost 0 bases; unmatched junction nucleotides: 16. The CDR3 loop reads CASGADRDADLAKNIQYF. For the CDR3, the DNA is TGTGCCAGCGGCGCAGACAGGGACGCGGACTTAGCCAAAAACATTCAGTACTTC.